This T cell receptor beta chain originates from a study of blood T cell repertoires in COVID-19 (TCRdb year 2020). Turning to the overall study: Collaborator samples came from the United States, Italy and Spain and covered acute and convalescent phases of COVID-19. The material from the prospective study consisted of cDNA or gDNA derived from T cells, B-cell-depleted T cells, or PBMCs. Deeply sampled blood TCRbeta repertoires from subjects exposed to, actively infected with, or recovered from COVID-19 were included in the dataset. The repertoires were released in a freely available public database intended as a resource for research on the immune response to SARS-CoV-2. The samples were drawn from the first 160 participants of the ongoing ImmuneRACE study and from 1,254 subjects provided by 6 global collaborators. Sample metadata almost always included a de-identified subject ID, COVID-19 status, age in years and sex. Where available, HLA class I and class II types were taken from metadata supplied by the sample provider and were not determined by assay-based typing.

TCRbeta CDR3 regions were amplified from genomic DNA by means of the immunoSEQ Assay, a bias-controlled multiplex PCR. From the authors' description of their analysis: The number of nucleated cells in each sample was estimated by amplification of reference gene primers within the assay. To quantify the absolute abundance of each unique TCRbeta CDR3 rearrangement, sequence reads were collapsed and filtered. Productive Simpson clonality was computed per sample as the square root of Simpson's diversity index over productive rearrangements. TCRdb re-hosts the immuneACCESS table, in-frame sequences only. Its copies lack some clones; in the studies checked, an unresolved V gene accounts for under half of them, and the cause for the rest is not known. V, J and clone size were drawn from that table, and D and trimming were deduced from the DNA. The sample table records 40,000 to 50,000 clones; roughly 84% of these occur just once. Clones ranked in the top ten supply roughly three fifths of the sample.

Here is what the overall study found, with its caveats: The amount of clinical and demographic metadata varied by source and participant and was provided uncurated.

Trimming takes 0 bases from V and 6 bases from J, and the germline ends sit 12 bases apart. CDR1 and CDR2, per the germline V gene, are ENHRY and SYGVKD. The CDR3 covers 14 residues, taking in both the cysteine and the phenylalanine. CDR3 DNA is the only sequence kept; it has 42 bases, read in frame from the first base. The collaborating institutions used their own protocols to collect whole blood in K2EDTA tubes. For TCRbeta analysis, collaborator samples were shipped as frozen whole blood, as isolated PBMCs, or as DNA extracted from either sample type. Details on this clone: No cognate antigen has been identified for it. No qualities accompany the bases; no much larger clone lies one base away.

The sequence joins TRBV10-3 to TRBJ2-7; the D gene is unclear. This receptor was identified in a man aged 65 to 79 with acute or convalescent COVID-19. Sequenced sample: peripheral blood. The CDR3 protein: CAISESASRFEQYF. The bases read TGTGCCATCAGTGAGTCGGCATCTCGATTCGAGCAGTACTTC.